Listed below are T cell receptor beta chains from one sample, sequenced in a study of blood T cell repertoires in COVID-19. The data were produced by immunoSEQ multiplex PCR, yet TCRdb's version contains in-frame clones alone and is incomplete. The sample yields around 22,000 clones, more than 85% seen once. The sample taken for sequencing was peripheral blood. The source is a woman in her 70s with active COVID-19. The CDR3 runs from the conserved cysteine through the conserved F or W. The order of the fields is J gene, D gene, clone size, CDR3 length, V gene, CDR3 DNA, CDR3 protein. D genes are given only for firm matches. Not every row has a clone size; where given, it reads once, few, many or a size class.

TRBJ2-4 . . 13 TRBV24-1 TGTGCCACCAGTGATTTGACAGACCCCATTCAGTACTTC CATSDLTDPIQYF
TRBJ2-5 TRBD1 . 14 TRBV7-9 TGTGCCAGCAGCTCCGGACAGGGGCGAGAGACCCAGTACTTC CASSSGQGRETQYF
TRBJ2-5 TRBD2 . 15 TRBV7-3 TGTGCCAGCAGCCCATCTAGCGGGAGGAGGGAGACCCAGTACTTC CASSPSSGRRETQYF
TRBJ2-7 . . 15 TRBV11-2 TGTGCCAGCAGCTTTAGAGACCCCAGGGTCTACGAGCAGTACTTC CASSFRDPRVYEQYF
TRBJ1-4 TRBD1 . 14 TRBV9 TGTGCCAGCAGCCCCGGGACAGCTAATGAAAAACTGTTTTTT CASSPGTANEKLFF
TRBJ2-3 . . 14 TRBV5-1 TGCGCCAGCAGCTTGGTTAGGGACAAAGATACGCAGTATTTT CASSLVRDKDTQYF
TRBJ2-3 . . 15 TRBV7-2 TGTGCCAGCAGCCCCGAGGTACTCCGTCCGGATACGCAGTATTTT CASSPEVLRPDTQYF
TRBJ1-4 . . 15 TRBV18 TGTGCCAGCTCACCACCGGGCCGATTTAATGAAAAACTGTTTTTT CASSPPGRFNEKLFF
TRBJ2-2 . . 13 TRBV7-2 TGTGCCAGCAGCTTAATAATCGCCGGGGAGCTGTTTTTT CASSLIIAGELFF
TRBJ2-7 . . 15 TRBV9 TGTGCCAGCAGCACAGACGTATTACCCCTCTACGAGCAGTACTTC CASSTDVLPLYEQYF
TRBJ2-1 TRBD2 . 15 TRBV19 TGTGCCAGTACCCCAACTAGCGGGATTTCCTATGAGCAGTTCTTC CASTPTSGISYEQFF
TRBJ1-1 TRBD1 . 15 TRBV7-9 TGTGCCAGCAGCACCCGGACAGGCTTGAACACTGAAGCTTTCTTT CASSTRTGLNTEAFF
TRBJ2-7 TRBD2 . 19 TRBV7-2 TGTGCCAGCAGCCCACTCCCGGGAATTGGGACTAGCGGGAGGTACGAGCAGTACTTC CASSPLPGIGTSGRYEQYF
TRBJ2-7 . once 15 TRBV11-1 TGTGCCAGCAGCTTAGGGAGCCTGAGCTCCTACGAGCAGTACTTC CASSLGSLSSYEQYF
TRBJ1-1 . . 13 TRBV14 TGTGCCAGCAGCCGGAGTCGGGTGACTGAAGCTTTCTTT CASSRSRVTEAFF
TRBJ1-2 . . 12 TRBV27 TGTGCCACCAAGCAAGGGGTTAGAGGCTACACCTTC CATKQGVRGYTF
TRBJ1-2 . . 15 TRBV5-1 TGCGCCAGCACTTACGAGCCCACCGCTAACTATGGCTACACCTTC CASTYEPTANYGYTF
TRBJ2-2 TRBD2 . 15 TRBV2 TGTGCCAGCAGGATGGGTAGCGGGAGCTCCGGGGAGCTGTTTTTT CASRMGSGSSGELFF
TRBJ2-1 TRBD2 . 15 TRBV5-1 TGCGCCAGCAGCCCGGGACTAGCTACCTACAATGAGCAGTTCTTC CASSPGLATYNEQFF
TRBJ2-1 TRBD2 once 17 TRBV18 TGTGCCAGCTCACCTCGCCCGGCTAGCGGGAGTATTAATGAGCAGTTCTTC CASSPRPASGSINEQFF
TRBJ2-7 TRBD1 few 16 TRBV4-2 TGTGCCAGCAGCCAAGATCGGGACAGGGGATCCAACGAGCAGTACTTC CASSQDRDRGSNEQYF
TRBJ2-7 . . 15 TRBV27 TGTGCCAGCAGCCCCGGGTCAACAGGGTCCCACGAGCAGTACTTC CASSPGSTGSHEQYF
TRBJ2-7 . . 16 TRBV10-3 TGTGCCATCAGTGAGTCCGGTTTGAGAGGATTTCACGAGCAGTACTTC CAISESGLRGFHEQYF
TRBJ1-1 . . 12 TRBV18 TGTGCCAGCTCACCTACACACAGCGAAGCTTTCTTT CASSPTHSEAFF
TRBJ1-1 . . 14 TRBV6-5 TGTGCCAGCAGTCCCGGGGGGGGGCTTGTTGAAGCTTTCTTT CASSPGGGLVEAFF
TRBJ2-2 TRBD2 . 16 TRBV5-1 TGCGCCAGCAGCTTGGCACTAGCGGGAAACACCGGGGAGCTGTTTTTT CASSLALAGNTGELFF
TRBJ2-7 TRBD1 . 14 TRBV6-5 TGTGCCAGCAGTATCCCGGGGACAGCCTACGAGCAGTACTTC CASSIPGTAYEQYF
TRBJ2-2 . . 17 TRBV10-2 TGCGCCAGCAGTGGGCGGCAGATGTTCGCGAACACCGGGGAGCTGTTTTTT CASSGRQMFANTGELFF
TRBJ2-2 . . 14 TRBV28 TGTGCCAGCAGTTTATCAGGGGCCGGCGGGGAGCTGTTTTTT CASSLSGAGGELFF
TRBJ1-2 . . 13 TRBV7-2 TGTGCCAGCAGCCACCCAGGGGTCTATGGCTACACCTTC CASSHPGVYGYTF
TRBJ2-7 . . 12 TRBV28 TGTGCCAGCAGGGGGGCGAGCTACGAGCAGTACTTC CASRGASYEQYF
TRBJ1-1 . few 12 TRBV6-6 TGTGCCAGCTGGGAGGGGGGCACTGAAGCTTTCTTT CASWEGGTEAFF
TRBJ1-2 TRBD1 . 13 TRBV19 TGTGCCAGTAGTCTCGAGACAGGGCATGGCTACACCTTC CASSLETGHGYTF
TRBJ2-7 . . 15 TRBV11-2 TGTGCCAGCAGCTTAGTAGGCCTAGCAGCCTACGAGCAGTACTTC CASSLVGLAAYEQYF
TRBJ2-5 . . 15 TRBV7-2 TGTGCCAGCAGCTTAGTAGCTGCAAGGGGAGAGACCCAGTACTTC CASSLVAARGETQYF
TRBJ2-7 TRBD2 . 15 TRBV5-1 TGCGCCAGCAGCGGCGGACTAGCGGGATCGTACGAGCAGTACTTC CASSGGLAGSYEQYF
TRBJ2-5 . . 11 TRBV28 TGTGCCACCATTTCCCCCGAGACCCAGTACTTC CATISPETQYF
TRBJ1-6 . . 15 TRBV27 TGTGCCAGCAGGAGGAACAGGGATTATAATTCACCCCTCCACTTT CASRRNRDYNSPLHF
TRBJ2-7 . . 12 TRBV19 TGTGCCAGTAGTATAGATCGAGGAGAGCAGTACTTC CASSIDRGEQYF
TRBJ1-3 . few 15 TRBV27 TGTGCCAGCAGTTTGGCAGGGAGGTGGGGAAACACCATATATTTT CASSLAGRWGNTIYF
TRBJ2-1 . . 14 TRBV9 TGTGCCAGCAGCCCCGGGCAGGGATACAATGAGCAGTTCTTC CASSPGQGYNEQFF
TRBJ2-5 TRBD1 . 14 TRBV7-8 TGTGCCAGCAGCATCGGGACAGGGGGGGAGACCCAGTACTTC CASSIGTGGETQYF
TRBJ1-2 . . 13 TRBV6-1 TGTGCCAGCAGTGAAGTCGAGAACTATGGCTACACCTTC CASSEVENYGYTF
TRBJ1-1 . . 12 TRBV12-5 TGTGCTAGTGGCCCCTCTAGGACTGAAGCTTTCTTT CASGPSRTEAFF
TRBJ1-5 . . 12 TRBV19 TGTGCCAGTAGTCACAGAGATCAGCCCCAGCATTTT CASSHRDQPQHF